A single T cell receptor (beta chain) is shown here with its context. Its antigen is still unknown. These data come from a study of cytomegalovirus exposure and HLA in healthy donors. The CDR3 runs to 14 residues. The V end lost 3 bases, the J end lost 3 bases, and 8 bases lay between the germline ends. Germline CDR1 is MNHNS and CDR2 is SASEGT. Study observations and caveats: Per published reports, the classifier diagnosed cytomegalovirus status with high specificity and sensitivity. Associated with cytomegalovirus, according to the listing, were 150 to 200 TCR beta chains.

Here immunoSEQ multiplex PCR was the method, and the copy in TCRdb shows in-frame clones only, minus some. The sample lists about 110,000 clones, approximately 89% occurring once. The sequenced sample was PBMCs. This chain uses TRBV6-1 with TRBJ2-2, with D uncertain. This TCR derives from a woman between 18 and 30 years old in good health and CMV-seronegative. The CDR3 region is CASSDRPDTGELFF. The DNA of the CDR3 is TGTGCCAGCAGTGACAGGCCCGACACCGGGGAGCTGTTTTTT.